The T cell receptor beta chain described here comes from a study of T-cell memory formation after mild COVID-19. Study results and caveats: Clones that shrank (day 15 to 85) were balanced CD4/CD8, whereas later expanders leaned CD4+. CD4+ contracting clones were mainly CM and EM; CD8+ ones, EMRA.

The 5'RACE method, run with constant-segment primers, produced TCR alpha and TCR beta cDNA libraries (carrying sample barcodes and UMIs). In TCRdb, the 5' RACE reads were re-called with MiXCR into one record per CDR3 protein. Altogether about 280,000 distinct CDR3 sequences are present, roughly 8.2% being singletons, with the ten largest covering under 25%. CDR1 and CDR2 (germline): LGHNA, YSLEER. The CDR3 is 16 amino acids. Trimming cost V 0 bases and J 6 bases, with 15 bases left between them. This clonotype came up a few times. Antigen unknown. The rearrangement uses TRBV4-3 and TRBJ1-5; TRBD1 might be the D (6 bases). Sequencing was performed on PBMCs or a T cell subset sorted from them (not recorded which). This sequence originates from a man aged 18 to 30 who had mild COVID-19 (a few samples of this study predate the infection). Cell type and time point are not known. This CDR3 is CASSQDVTGFGQPQHF. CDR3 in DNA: TGCGCCAGCAGCCAAGACGTCACAGGGTTTGGTCAGCCCCAGCATTTT.